The rows below give T cell receptor beta chains drawn from one sample of a study of control samples from healthy donors and cancer patients. The protocol was immunoSEQ multiplex PCR, while the TCRdb copy is restricted to in-frame clones and leaves out a portion. This table holds approximately 130,000 clones, about 86% found once. Input material: blood. The receptors were sampled from a man aged 30-40 years in good health. The CDR3 runs from the conserved cysteine through the conserved F or W. D genes are given only for firm matches. Clone size appears in some rows only: once, few, many, or a class for an expanded clone.

d_gene	v_gene	abundance	j_gene	CDR3aa	CDR3nt
-	TRBV24-1	-	TRBJ2-7	CATSDFDDEQYF	TGTGCCACCAGTGATTTTGACGACGAGCAGTACTTC
TRBD1	TRBV14	once	TRBJ2-5	CASSRTTNAWDRLQETQYF	TGTGCCAGCAGCAGAACGACCAACGCCTGGGACAGGCTCCAAGAGACCCAGTACTTC
-	TRBV6-1	many	TRBJ1-3	CASSEAGRVGGNTIYF	TGTGCCAGCAGTGAAGCGGGAAGGGTAGGGGGAAACACCATATATTTT
-	TRBV14	-	TRBJ1-3	CASSRELVGNTIYF	TGTGCCAGCAGCCGGGAGCTAGTCGGAAACACCATATATTTT
-	TRBV7-2	once	TRBJ2-2	CASSLTAQNTGELFF	TGTGCCAGCAGCTTAACGGCGCAGAACACCGGGGAGCTGTTTTTT
-	TRBV3-1/TRBV3-2	-	TRBJ1-6	CASSRGNSPLHF	TGTGCCAGCAGCCGAGGCAATTCACCCCTCCACTTT
TRBD2	TRBV10-3	-	TRBJ2-5	CAISQTGLAGGETQYF	TGTGCCATCAGTCAAACGGGACTAGCGGGGGGTGAGACCCAGTACTTC
TRBD1	TRBV7-9	-	TRBJ1-4	CASSLLTGSNEKLFF	TGTGCCAGCAGCCTCCTGACAGGGTCGAATGAAAAACTGTTTTTT
TRBD1	TRBV3-1/TRBV3-2	-	TRBJ2-7	CASSQGQGSSYEQYF	TGTGCCAGCAGCCAAGGACAGGGGAGTTCCTACGAGCAGTACTTC
-	TRBV12-3/TRBV12-4	-	TRBJ1-3	CASSSSSGNTIYF	TGTGCCAGCAGTAGCAGCTCTGGAAACACCATATATTTT
-	TRBV28	-	TRBJ1-3	CASRLSSGNTIYF	TGTGCCAGCAGATTAAGCTCTGGAAACACCATATATTTT
-	TRBV2	-	TRBJ1-5	CASSEGGMYNQPQHF	TGTGCCAGCAGTGAAGGGGGGATGTACAATCAGCCCCAGCATTTT
-	TRBV6-5	-	TRBJ1-3	CASSNRFTGNTIYF	TGTGCCAGCAGTAACCGTTTCACTGGAAACACCATATATTTT
-	TRBV5-4	few	TRBJ1-4	CASSTRQVEKLFF	TGTGCCAGCAGCACCCGACAGGTCGAAAAACTGTTTTTT
-	TRBV19	-	TRBJ1-6	CASSMPQVSNSPLHF	TGTGCCAGTAGTATGCCGCAGGTGTCGAATTCACCCCTCCACTTT
-	TRBV3-1/TRBV3-2	-	TRBJ1-1	CASSQDGAGWVTEAFF	TGTGCCAGCAGCCAAGATGGGGCGGGGTGGGTCACTGAAGCTTTCTTT
-	TRBV2	-	TRBJ1-1	CASSPGNMNTEAFF	TGTGCCAGCAGTCCCGGGAACATGAACACTGAAGCTTTCTTT
TRBD2	TRBV16	-	TRBJ2-1	CASSQRTSGGHNEQFF	TGTGCCAGCAGCCAAAGGACTAGCGGGGGGCACAATGAGCAGTTCTTC
-	TRBV6-4	-	TRBJ2-2	CASSDGRFGELFF	TGTGCCAGCAGTGATGGGCGGTTCGGGGAGCTGTTTTTT
TRBD2	TRBV29-1	-	TRBJ2-3	CSVEDYGGAPDTQYF	TGCAGCGTTGAAGATTACGGGGGGGCCCCAGATACGCAGTATTTT
-	TRBV4-1	once	TRBJ1-1	CASRQASRNRAWYTEAFF	TGCGCCAGCAGGCAAGCATCTCGGAACAGGGCGTGGTACACTGAAGCTTTCTTT
TRBD1	TRBV5-1	-	TRBJ2-2	CASSLGQGDTGELFF	TGCGCCAGCAGCCTCGGACAGGGGGACACCGGGGAGCTGTTTTTT
TRBD1	TRBV11-3	-	TRBJ1-1	CASSSPGTGSPEAFF	TGTGCCAGCAGCTCTCCCGGGACAGGGAGCCCTGAAGCTTTCTTT
-	TRBV29-1	-	TRBJ1-2	CSVPFRQANYGYTF	TGCAGCGTTCCATTCCGACAGGCTAACTATGGCTACACCTTC
-	TRBV5-1	-	TRBJ2-3	CASSLGQRLTDTQYF	TGCGCCAGCAGCTTAGGACAGAGACTCACAGATACGCAGTATTTT
-	TRBV25-1	-	TRBJ1-2	CASSESGGPGNGYTF	TGTGCCAGCAGTGAATCGGGAGGGCCGGGGAATGGCTACACCTTC
-	TRBV4-2	-	TRBJ1-1	CASTPEVNTEAFF	TGTGCCAGCACCCCGGAGGTGAACACTGAAGCTTTCTTT
TRBD1	TRBV30	-	TRBJ1-6	CASDRDSYNSPLHF	TGTGCCTCAGACCGGGACAGTTATAATTCACCCCTCCACTTT
-	TRBV3-1/TRBV3-2	-	TRBJ1-1	CASSRDHGNTEAFF	TGTGCCAGCAGCAGAGACCACGGGAACACTGAAGCTTTCTTT
-	TRBV2	-	TRBJ1-5	CASSERDIPAQHF	TGTGCCAGCAGTGAAAGGGACATTCCAGCCCAGCATTTT
TRBD2	TRBV5-4	-	TRBJ2-5	CASSLELAGVETQYF	TGTGCCAGCAGCTTGGAACTAGCGGGGGTCGAGACCCAGTACTTC
TRBD2	TRBV7-6	-	TRBJ2-1	CASSSLAGYNNEQFF	TGTGCCAGCAGCTCCCTAGCGGGGTACAATAATGAGCAGTTCTTC
-	TRBV6-6	-	TRBJ2-5	CASSYSGETQYF	TGTGCCAGCAGTTACTCGGGGGAGACCCAGTACTTC
-	TRBV14	-	TRBJ1-1	CASSQEQGFGTEAFF	TGTGCCAGCAGCCAGGAACAGGGCTTTGGCACTGAAGCTTTCTTT
TRBD1	TRBV2	-	TRBJ1-6	CASTLDRGNSPLHF	TGTGCCAGCACCCTGGACAGGGGGAATTCACCCCTCCACTTT
-	TRBV19	-	TRBJ2-5	CASSILSGNQETQYF	TGTGCCAGTAGTATATTATCGGGAAACCAAGAGACCCAGTACTTC
-	TRBV27	-	TRBJ2-7	CASSLRGFSYEQYF	TGTGCCAGCAGTTTGAGAGGGTTCTCCTACGAGCAGTACTTC
-	TRBV30	-	TRBJ1-5	CAWSVAWNQPQHF	TGTGCCTGGAGTGTGGCCTGGAATCAGCCCCAGCATTTT
-	TRBV2	-	TRBJ2-7	CASSRTESSYEQYF	TGTGCCAGCAGCCGGACAGAGAGCTCCTACGAGCAGTACTTC
-	TRBV6-5	-	TRBJ2-7	CASSLSGDASYEQYF	TGTGCCAGCAGTCTTTCAGGGGACGCTTCCTACGAGCAGTACTTC
TRBD1	TRBV3-1/TRBV3-2	-	TRBJ1-2	CASSPGQGDGYTF	TGTGCCAGCAGCCCCGGACAGGGTGATGGCTACACCTTC
-	TRBV12-5	-	TRBJ1-6	CASGLMWQSPLHF	TGTGCTAGTGGTTTGATGTGGCAGTCACCCCTCCACTTT
-	TRBV7-2	few	TRBJ1-5	CASSLYGNQPQHF	TGTGCCAGCAGCTTATACGGCAATCAGCCCCAGCATTTT
TRBD1	TRBV5-1	-	TRBJ1-2	CASRPRTTGNYGYTF	TGCGCCAGCAGACCCAGAACGACAGGGAACTATGGCTACACCTTC
-	TRBV29-1	-	TRBJ1-1	CSVVPGNTEAFF	TGCAGCGTGGTACCGGGGAACACTGAAGCTTTCTTT
-	TRBV10-3	-	TRBJ2-1	CAISDGRNNEQFF	TGTGCCATCAGTGATGGACGGAACAATGAGCAGTTCTTC
-	TRBV28	-	TRBJ1-2	CASSFGIYGYTF	TGTGCCAGCAGTTTTGGAATCTATGGCTACACCTTC
TRBD1	TRBV30	-	TRBJ2-2	CAWGTGLNTGELFF	TGTGCCTGGGGGACAGGACTTAACACCGGGGAGCTGTTTTTT
-	TRBV6-5	-	TRBJ2-4	CASSYGLGENIQYF	TGTGCCAGCAGTTACGGGCTCGGGGAAAACATTCAGTACTTC
-	TRBV30	-	TRBJ2-7	CAWSVQGSYEQYF	TGTGCCTGGAGTGTTCAGGGTTCCTACGAGCAGTACTTC
TRBD1	TRBV30	-	TRBJ2-1	CAGTGGYNEQFF	TGTGCGGGGACAGGGGGCTACAATGAGCAGTTCTTC